Here is one TCR beta chain with its context. The treatment: oral pan-JAK inhibitor, 5-10 mg twice daily. The record originates from a study of CD8+ T cells in alopecia areata. Germline CDR1 SGHNT, CDR2 YYREEE (reference sequence). V shed 2 bases, J shed 6 bases, and the junction held 5 bases outside the gene matches. The CDR3 contains 14 residues. It was cDNA, reverse transcribed from extracted RNA, that served as the sequencing template. The table came from immunoSEQ multiplex PCR; TCRdb's copy has only in-frame clones and leaves some out. The data hold some 190,000 clones, with over 55% observed a single time.

The sample consisted of CD4+ T cells sorted from blood, taken at week 24, from a patient treated with tofacitinib. The chain is built from TRBV5-4 and TRBJ2-7; 10 bases line up with TRBD1. This TCR came from a human donor with alopecia areata. The CDR3 DNA reads TGTGCCAGCAGCTTTGACAGGGGGCAGGTCGAGCAGTACTTC. Translation gives CASSFDRGQVEQYF.